What follows are 11 T cell receptor beta chains derived from one specimen sequenced in a study of OX40 agonist ivuxolimab in advanced cancers. Libraries were prepared by immunoSEQ multiplex PCR; TCRdb keeps only in-frame clonotypes and omits some of them. This sample carries roughly 60,000 clones, around 90% of them seen once, and the ten largest clones take 3.5% to 4%. The sample in question was CD4+ or CD8+ T cells sorted from blood, obtained in a trial of the OX40 agonist ivuxolimab. The receptor set was obtained from an adult with an advanced solid tumor such as melanoma, head and neck, liver or kidney cancer.

The CDR3 sequence is CASSLDGTLDEQFF. CDR3 nucleotides: TGTGCCAGCAGCTTAGACGGGACTCTGGATGAGCAGTTCTTC. The genes are TRBV7-2 and TRBJ2-1; D is possibly TRBD2 (6 bases). Per germline, CDR1 SGHTA and CDR2 FQGNSA. The CDR3 runs 14 residues. Trimming cost V 1 base and J 8 bases, with 12 bases left between them.

This clone was picked up a small number of times. The genes are TRBV2 and TRBJ2-3, with 9 bases identical to TRBD2. The CDR3 is 17 amino acids. In germline, CDR1 is SNHLY, CDR2 FYNNEI. V trimming: 0 bases; J trimming: 2 bases; junction bases outside the gene matches: 6. The CDR3 bases are TGTGCCAGCAGTGAAGCTGAGGCTAGCGGGATCACAGATACGCAGTATTTT. This translates into CASSEAEASGITDTQYF.

The gene calls are TRBV6-6 and TRBJ2-7; perhaps TRBD2 as D (6 bases). The V end was cut by 7 bases, the J end by 0 bases, with 16 bases between. The CDR3 totals 15 residues. CDR1 and CDR2 (germline): MNHNY, SVGAGI (reference sequence). This CDR3 reads CASTRRTTSSYEQYF. CDR3 sequence (DNA): TGTGCCAGCACCCGACGGACTACAAGCTCCTACGAGCAGTACTTC.

This chain links TRBV4-1 with TRBJ2-1, with 7 bases that match TRBD1. J gave up 0 bases and V 3 bases, and 5 bases lay outside the gene matches. Germline CDR1 is MGHRA and CDR2 is YSYEKL. This CDR3 is 16 amino acids long. CDR3 DNA: TGCGCCAGCAGCCAGGGACAGTCAACCTCCTACAATGAGCAGTTCTTC. It yields the protein CASSQGQSTSYNEQFF.

The gene calls are TRBV7-8 and TRBJ1-3; perhaps TRBD1 as D (6 bases). Looked up from germline, CDR1 is SGHVS and CDR2 is FQNEAQ. V gave up 1 base and J gave up 2 bases, with 6 bases separating them. The CDR3 spans 14 residues. The CDR3 loop is CASSLGQAGNTIYF. The CDR3 DNA follows: TGTGCCAGCAGCTTAGGACAGGCTGGAAACACCATATATTTT. Filled out from reference TRBV7-8 and TRBJ1-3, the complete variable domain reads GAGVSQSPRYKVAKRGQDVALRCDPISGHVSLFWYQQALGQGPEFLTYFQNEAQLDKSGLPSDRFFAERPEGSVSTLKIQRTQQEDSAVYLCASSLGQAGNTIYFGEGSWLTVV.

The CDR3 coding sequence is TGCGCCAGCAGCCCCCGGACTAGCTTGTTTGCCGCCGGGGAGCTGTTTTTT. This encodes CASSPRTSLFAAGELFF. The V gene is TRBV4-3, the J gene TRBJ2-2; TRBD2 aligns across 8 bases. Germline V lookup: CDR1 LGHNA, CDR2 YSLEER. This CDR3 is built from 17 residues. V gave up 4 bases and J gave up 6 bases; unmatched junction bases: 13.

The J gene is TRBJ2-3, the V gene TRBV4-3; no clear D gene. The CDR3 extends over 16 amino acids. Germline-derived CDR1 and CDR2 are LGHNA and YSLEER. Trimming shortened V by 0 bases and J by 4 bases, and 14 bases separated the two germline ends. The CDR3 loop reads CASSQEYSVGSDTQYF. In DNA form, the CDR3 reads TGCGCCAGCAGCCAAGAATACTCGGTGGGCTCAGATACGCAGTATTTT.

V usage is TRBV5-1 and J usage is TRBJ2-5; 8 nucleotides line up with TRBD1. The V and J ends lost 3 bases and 1 base, in that order; junction bases with no gene match: 2. The CDR3 spans 14 residues. Germline CDR1 reads SGHRS; CDR2 reads YFSETQ. The CDR3 spells CASSYDRGQETQYF. CDR3 DNA sequence: TGCGCCAGCAGCTACGACAGGGGCCAAGAGACCCAGTACTTC.

The J gene is TRBJ1-2, the V gene TRBV7-6; TRBD1 matches 8 bases. This CDR3 is 13 amino acids long. CDR1 SGHVS and CDR2 FNYEAQ come from the germline V gene. J lost 4 bases, V lost 5 bases, and 3 bases had no gene match. CDR3 sequence: CASSPGTGYGYTF. The CDR3 DNA reads TGTGCCAGCAGCCCCGGGACAGGCTATGGCTACACCTTC.

The J gene is TRBJ2-7, the V gene TRBV5-6; unclear D gene. Per germline, CDR1 SGHDT and CDR2 YYEEEE. V dropped 2 bases and J dropped 2 bases, with 8 bases sitting between them. This CDR3 has 13 amino acids. For the CDR3, the DNA is TGTGCCAGCAGCTTTTCCCAGCCCTACGAGCAGTACTTC. This sequence encodes CASSFSQPYEQYF. Complete variable domain (other parts from reference TRBV5-6 and TRBJ2-7): DAGVTQSPTHLIKTRGQQVTLRCSPKSGHDTVSWYQQALGQGPQFIFQYYEEEERQRGNFPDRFSGHQFPNYSSELNVNALLLGDSALYLCASSFSQPYEQYFGPGTRLTVT.

The V gene is TRBV5-6, the J gene TRBJ2-1; 11 bases match TRBD2. V trimming: 4 bases; J trimming: 4 bases; junction bases outside the gene matches: 4. CDR3 size: 15 residues. Per germline, CDR1 SGHDT and CDR2 YYEEEE. CDR3 in DNA: TGTGCCAGCAGCCCAAGACTAGCGGGATACAATGAGCAGTTCTTC. Its translation: CASSPRLAGYNEQFF.